This T cell receptor (beta chain) was recovered during a study of T cells in Graves' hyperthyroidism and ophthalmopathy. General study findings and limits: Ophthalmopathy was told apart from stable hyperthyroidism by a 13 V-J model. Ophthalmopathy was model-predicted a median roughly 6.3 months pre-onset.

The TCR beta CDR3 regions underwent amplification using RNA transcripts as the source. A first-round RT-PCR of the TCR CDR3 used the HTBI primer set. Each CDR3 protein gets one entry after TCRdb re-called the multiplex PCR reads with MiXCR. Of hundreds of thousands of distinct CDR3 sequences in the sample, 15% to 20% were seen once. Ophthalmopathy in the patients scored at least 3 on Clinical Activity Score and at least 4 on NOSPECS grade, lasting under 3 months. Trimming took 2 bases from V and 4 from J; bases not matched to a gene: 7. Germline CDR1 MGHRA, CDR2 YSYEKL. CDR3 length: 16 amino acids. A word on this clonotype: Its matching antigen is unknown.

Sequenced sample: blood. The chain is built from TRBV4-1 and TRBJ2-1; 8 positions agree with TRBD2. This TCR derives from a woman in her forties with Graves' ophthalmopathy. CDR3 amino acids: CASSQPLADEYNEQFF. DNA for the CDR3: TGCGCCAGCAGCCAACCACTAGCGGATGAATACAATGAGCAGTTCTTC.